The clone carrying this T cell receptor (beta chain) was observed a handful of times. Its antigen is not known. CDR3 length equals 15 residues. The junction had 2 bases not matched to a gene; V was cut back by 5 bases and J by 1 base. The germline gives CDR1 LGHNA, CDR2 YNFKEQ. These data are taken from a study of cytomegalovirus exposure and HLA in healthy donors. Study-wide results and limits: About 90% or about 30% of the time was how often most TCR beta V segments were productive, according to an earlier analysis. For TCR beta chains, V- and J-gene trimming was later linked to a missense DCLRE1C variant.

The PCR employed 60 Vbeta primers together with 13 Jbeta primers. The method was immunoSEQ multiplex PCR; TCRdb's version includes in-frame clones alone and lacks a portion of them. The table records about 120,000 clones, over 65% of them present only once. This TCR derives from a woman aged 25-40 years in good health and CMV-seropositive. The specimen was PBMCs. The chain combines TRBV4-2 with TRBJ2-3; TRBD2 aligns across 11 bases. CDR3 DNA sequence: TGTGCCAGCAGCACTAGCGGGGGTGGCACAGATACGCAGTATTTT. It translates to CASSTSGGGTDTQYF.